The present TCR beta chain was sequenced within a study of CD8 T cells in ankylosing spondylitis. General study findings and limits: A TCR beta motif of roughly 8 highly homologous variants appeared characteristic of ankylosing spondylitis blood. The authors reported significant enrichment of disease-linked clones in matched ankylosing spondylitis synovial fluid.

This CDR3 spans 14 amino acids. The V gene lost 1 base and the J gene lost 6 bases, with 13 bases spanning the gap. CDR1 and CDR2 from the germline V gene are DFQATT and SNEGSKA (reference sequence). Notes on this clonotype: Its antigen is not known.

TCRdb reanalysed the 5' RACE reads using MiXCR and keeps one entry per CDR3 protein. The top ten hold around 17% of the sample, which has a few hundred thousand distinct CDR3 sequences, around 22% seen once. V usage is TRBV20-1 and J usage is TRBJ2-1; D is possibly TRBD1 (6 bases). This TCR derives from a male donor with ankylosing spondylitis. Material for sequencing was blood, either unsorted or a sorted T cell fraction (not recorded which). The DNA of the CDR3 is TGCAGTGCTAGAGGCAGGGGAGTAATCAATGAGCAGTTCTTC. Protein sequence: CSARGRGVINEQFF.